This TCR beta chain derives from a study of T cells and copy number aberrations in small-cell lung cancer. Tumor regions needed an expected yield of at least 150 ng DNA. After removal of 8 bases from V and 3 bases from J, the junction contained 5 bases not matched to a gene. The CDR3 extends over 13 amino acids. CDR1 is SQVTM and CDR2 is ANQGSEA in the germline V gene. Study-wide results and caveats: Between about 79.9-97.7% of clones were confined to one tumor region.

Details on this clone: Its antigen is unknown.

Repertoires were generated with immunoSEQ multiplex PCR, while TCRdb's copy carries only in-frame clones and drops some. The sample has some 1,300 clones; roughly four fifths are singletons. Source material: tumor tissue. The chain links TRBV29-1 to TRBJ2-2, with 8 bases that match TRBD1. The TCR comes from a woman aged 50 to 60 with small cell lung cancer. This chain's CDR3 is CSFQGADTGELFF. Written as DNA, the CDR3 is TGCAGCTTCCAGGGGGCTGACACCGGGGAGCTGTTTTTT.